This TCR beta chain was profiled in a study of blood T cell repertoires in COVID-19. Study-wide context: Acute-phase and convalescent COVID-19 samples originated in the United States, Italy and Spain. T cells, B-cell-depleted T cells, or PBMCs supplied cDNA or gDNA.

Per the authors' pipeline: Amplification of reference gene primers provided the estimated nucleated cell counts. Using immunoSEQ multiplex PCR, the repertoire was profiled, and TCRdb retains in-frame clones only, with some absent. The V and J calls and clone size come from that table; D and trimming were worked out from the DNA. The table shows around 170,000 clones, with about four fifths occurring only once. The CDR3 spans 13 residues. Losses at the gene ends were 6 bases for V and 2 bases for J; bases not matched to a gene: 3. This TCR was sampled from a woman at least 80 years old with acute or convalescent COVID-19. The V call is TRBV12-3 or TRBV12-4, the J call TRBJ2-7, with 8 positions matching TRBD1. The specimen sequenced was peripheral blood. This CDR3 reads CASRMTGAYEQYF. CDR3 in DNA: TGTGCCAGCAGAATGACAGGGGCCTACGAGCAGTACTTC.